This T cell receptor (beta chain) was profiled in a study of cytomegalovirus exposure and HLA in healthy donors. This clone was counted once. Its antigen is unknown. General observations from the study: In a later analysis, first-cohort TCR clusters were found to tend to co-occur in the 130 or so validation repertoires. Among TCR sequences, most were rare, though some public TCRs appeared in many donors.

Profiled with immunoSEQ multiplex PCR; TCRdb holds only in-frame clones, not every one. Altogether a few hundred thousand clones are present, less than 90% being singletons, with the ten largest covering more than 10%. Germline CDR1 ENHRY, CDR2 SYGVKD. This CDR3 contains 14 residues. V gave up 6 bases and J gave up 4 bases, with 13 bases separating them. The chain joins TRBV10-3 to TRBJ2-1, with a tentative D call TRBD2 (6 bases). The sequence came from a young man in good health and CMV-seropositive. Sample: PBMCs. The CDR3 is CAISPLAEYNEQFF. In DNA, the CDR3 is TGTGCCATCAGCCCATTAGCGGAATACAATGAGCAGTTCTTC.